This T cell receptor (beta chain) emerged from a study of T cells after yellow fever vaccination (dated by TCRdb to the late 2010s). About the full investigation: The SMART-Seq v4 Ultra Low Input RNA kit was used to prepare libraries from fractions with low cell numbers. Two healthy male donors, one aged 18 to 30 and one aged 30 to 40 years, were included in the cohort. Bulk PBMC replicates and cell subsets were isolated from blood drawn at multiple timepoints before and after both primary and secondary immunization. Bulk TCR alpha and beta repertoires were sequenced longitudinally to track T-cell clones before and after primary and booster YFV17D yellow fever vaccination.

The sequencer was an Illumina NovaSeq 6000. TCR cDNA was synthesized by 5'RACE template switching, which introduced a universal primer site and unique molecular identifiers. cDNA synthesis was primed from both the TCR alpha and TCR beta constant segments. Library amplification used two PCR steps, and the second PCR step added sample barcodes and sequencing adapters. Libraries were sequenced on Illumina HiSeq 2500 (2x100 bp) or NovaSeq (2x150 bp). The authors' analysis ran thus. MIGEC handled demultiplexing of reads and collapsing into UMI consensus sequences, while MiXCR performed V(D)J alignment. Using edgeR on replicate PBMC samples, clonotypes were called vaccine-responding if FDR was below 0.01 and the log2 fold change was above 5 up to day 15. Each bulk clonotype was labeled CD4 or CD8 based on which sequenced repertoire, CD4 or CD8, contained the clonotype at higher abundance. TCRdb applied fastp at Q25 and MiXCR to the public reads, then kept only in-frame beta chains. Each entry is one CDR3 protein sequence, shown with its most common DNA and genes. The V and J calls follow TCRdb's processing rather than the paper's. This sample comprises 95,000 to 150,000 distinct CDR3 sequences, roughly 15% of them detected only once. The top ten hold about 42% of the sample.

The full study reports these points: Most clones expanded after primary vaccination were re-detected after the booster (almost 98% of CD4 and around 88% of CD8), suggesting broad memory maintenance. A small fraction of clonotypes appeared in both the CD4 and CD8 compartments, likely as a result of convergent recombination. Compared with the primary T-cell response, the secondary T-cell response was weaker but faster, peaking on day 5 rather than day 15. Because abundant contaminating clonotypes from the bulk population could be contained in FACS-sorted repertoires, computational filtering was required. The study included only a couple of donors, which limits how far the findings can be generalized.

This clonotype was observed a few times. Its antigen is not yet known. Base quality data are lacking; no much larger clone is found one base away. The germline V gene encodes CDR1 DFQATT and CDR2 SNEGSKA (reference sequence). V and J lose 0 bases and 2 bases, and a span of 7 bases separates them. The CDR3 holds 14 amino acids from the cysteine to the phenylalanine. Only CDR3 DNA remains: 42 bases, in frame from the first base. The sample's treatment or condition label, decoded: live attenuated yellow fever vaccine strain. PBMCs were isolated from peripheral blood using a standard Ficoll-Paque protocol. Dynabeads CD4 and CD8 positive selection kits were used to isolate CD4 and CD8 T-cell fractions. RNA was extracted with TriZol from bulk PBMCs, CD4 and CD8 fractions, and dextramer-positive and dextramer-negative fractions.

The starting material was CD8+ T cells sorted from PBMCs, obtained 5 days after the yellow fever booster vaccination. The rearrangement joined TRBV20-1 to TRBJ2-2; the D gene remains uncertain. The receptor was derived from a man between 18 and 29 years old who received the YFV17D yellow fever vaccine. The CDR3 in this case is CSARDGANTGELFF. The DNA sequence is TGCAGTGCTAGAGATGGAGCTAACACCGGGGAGCTGTTTTTT.